The clone carrying this T cell receptor (beta chain) was counted at least ten times. Its cognate antigen is unknown. TCR beta CDR3 regions were amplified from RNA transcripts. The TCR CDR3 first-round RT-PCR relied on the HTBI primer set. TCRdb reanalysed the multiplex PCR reads using MiXCR and keeps one entry per CDR3 protein. The sample lists fewer than 800,000 distinct CDR3 sequences, about a sixth seen once, with under 8.5% in the top ten. The sample originates from a study of T cells in Graves' hyperthyroidism and ophthalmopathy. Study conclusions and caveats: Median prediction lead before ophthalmopathy onset was around 6.9 months with the model.

CDR3 size: 12 residues. The V and J ends lost 3 bases and 11 bases respectively, with 13 bases between them. Calling Graves' hyperthyroidism stable meant ophthalmopathy did not progress within 18 months. Newly diagnosed patients aged 18 to 65 had hyperthyroidism of under 2 months' duration. The material sequenced was blood. This clonotype was sampled from a man younger than 35 with Graves' hyperthyroidism. The V call is TRBV12-3 or TRBV12-4, the J call TRBJ1-1; TRBD1 is a possible D gene (5 bases). CDR3 in DNA: TGTGCCAGCAGTTTTCAGGGCGACTTGGCTTTCTTT. Amino acids: CASSFQGDLAFF.